This paragraph reports one TCR beta chain. This clone was picked up a small number of times. Its antigen is still unknown. No base quality values were provided; no much bigger clone lies one nucleotide off. Other DNA sequences in the sample encode the same CDR3. TCR CDR3 regions were amplified from genomic DNA by multiplex PCR using the deep immunoSEQ assay. Extracted genomic DNA from each cell subset was spread evenly across all wells of several immunoSEQ 96-well plates, with each plate serving as a replicate. For sorted subsets, roughly 200 ng of genomic DNA, equivalent to some 33,000 T cell genomes, went into each replicate PCR. Purified libraries were measured with a Qubit 3.0 fluorometer, size-checked on a Bioanalyzer 2100, and measured again with the KAPA Library Quantification kit. Every immunoSEQ 96-well plate was sequenced on a dedicated single-read 150-cycle Illumina NextSeq 550 flow cell. Under the source paper's analysis protocol: Because the immunoSEQ output included only junctional sequences and no quality scores, the filtering could not be the same as the filtering used for full-length reads. To assign V/J genes and CDR3, sequences were annotated using PyIR, a Python wrapper for IgBLAST v1.9, with IMGT germline references. Reads were filtered out if the reads had weak V/J assignments (E-value above 1e-6), no CDR3, stop codons, out-of-frame junctions, or ambiguous translated residues. V3J clonotypes were defined by identical inferred V gene, J gene, and CDR3 amino acid sequence. Percentage overlap between repertoires was calculated by dividing the number of shared unique clonotypes by the size of the smaller repertoire. Three approaches were used to assess repertoire richness: RTK rarefaction, the Chao1 estimator, and Recon v2.1 estimates of unobserved clonotypes. Generation probabilities were computed with OLGA for all TCRbeta clonotypes obtained by the gDNA method from several donors. This immuneACCESS table, as held by TCRdb, lists in-frame sequences with V and J called but not all clones. Of the missing ones, under half trace to an unresolved V gene in checked studies; the others have no known cause. V and J calls and clone size are as listed in that table; D and trimming were resolved from the DNA. The sample table holds about 120,000 clones, of which around 68% were seen once. In total, the top ten clones hold roughly 23% of the sample.

The donors were healthy, HIV-negative adults who had no recently reported acute infections or vaccinations. All donors were Caucasian adults living in Nashville, Tennessee, USA. The CD8 memory samples were a combination of magnetically selected CD45RO+ cells and CCR7-negative CD45RA+ effector memory (TemRA) cells. Blood was collected by leukapheresis, and PBMCs were isolated by Ficoll-Histopaque density gradient centrifugation and then cryopreserved in liquid nitrogen vapor phase. Analytical flow cytometry was used to check the purity and quantity of every magnetically sorted T cell population. Each sorted fraction had its genomic DNA isolated and then quantified by UV absorbance on a Nanodrop 2000c. This record belongs to a study of shared clonotypes between healthy human individuals (dated by TCRdb to 2018 to 2021). Background for the entire study: A couple of women and a few men aged 18 to 49 years were included in the cohort. Per donor, leukapheresis produced somewhere between about 0.94 and 9.5 billion PBMCs. For each donor, CD4 naive and CD4 memory were each given three plates, CD8 naive was given two plates, and CD8 memory was given one plate. To estimate repertoire size and how much clonotype sharing occurs between individuals, the study deeply sequenced the blood TCR repertoires of 5 or 6 healthy adults. To increase sequencing depth and limit assay-specific biases, different laboratories used diverse techniques to prepare libraries and sequence TCR repertoires.

The cysteine opens and the phenylalanine closes a CDR3 of 14 amino acids. Of the read, only the CDR3 DNA is kept; its 42 bases are in frame from base 1. The germline V gene gives CDR1 as SGDLS and CDR2 as YYNGEE. V loses 2 bases, J loses 1 base, and the germline ends lie 8 bases apart. Points the paper makes about the study in general: Estimated clonotype richness was generally larger for naive than for memory subsets. Pairwise subsampling indicated that sequencing depth was expected to affect the degree of clonotype sharing among donors. Only blood was sampled, and tissue TCR repertoires likely differ from those in blood. Across four donors, approximately 5% of naive CD4, roughly 3.5% of naive CD8, about 2% of memory CD4, and 0.4% to 0.45% of memory CD8 clonotypes were shared. Because the study included only a small number of donors, the genetic and exposure-history diversity represented was limited. Higher generation probabilities were observed for clonotypes shared by all four sorted-subset donors than for non-shared clonotypes. Even with the large sequencing depth, rarefaction of the sorted-subset datasets indicated that sequencing was incomplete.

What was sequenced was memory CD8+ T cells sorted from blood. Interpreted using the paper, the cell subset or site label stands for: CD45RO+ cells pooled with CCR7-negative TemRA cells. The V and J genes are TRBV9 and TRBJ2-3; no D segment can be confidently identified. The sequence was obtained from a woman aged 25 to 45 in good health. The sequence in DNA is TGTGCCAGCAGCGTTTCCTGGGGCACAGATACGCAGTATTTT. Its product reads: CASSVSWGTDTQYF.